This T cell receptor beta chain was sequenced for a study of beta chain features in type 1 diabetes (dated by TCRdb to 2016 to 2019). Notes on the research overall: Mean age, gender distribution, total cell number and subset yield did not differ between patients and healthy donors. A total of under 120,000,000 sorted cells were examined across all samples, and RNA yield correlated strongly with the number of cells per subset. The study compared TCRB repertoires of sorted circulating CD4+ T cell subsets between recently diagnosed type 1 diabetes patients and matched healthy donors. Regulatory and stem cell-like memory subsets were obtained from only 8 patients and roughly 8 healthy donors, while naive and central memory subsets were obtained from all 30 or so donors. What the authors observed across the whole study: Because cDNA rather than genomic DNA was sequenced, highly expressing activated cells could have been over-represented, although no difference in activation and CD3 levels was found between groups. Type 1 diabetes patients showed a moderate but significant shortening of TCRB CDR3 length in all four CD4+ subsets. Shorter templates might be favored by PCR, yet because patient and control samples were amplified and corrected together, any such skew would affect both groups equally. Naive, central memory and regulatory TCRB repertoires appeared more similar among patients than among healthy donors. Fewer insertions and more nucleotide deletions at VDJ recombination sites were observed in patients with type 1 diabetes, implying thymic rearrangement abnormalities. Only small numbers of individuals were included in the HLA sub-analyses, which left unresolved whether HLA type had any influence on TCRB rearrangement.

This clone came up a few times. It lacks a known antigen. No base quality information exists; no much larger clone differs at one position. At the junction V is shortened by 4 bases and J by 6 bases, with 20 bases in between. The germline V gene yields SGDLS for CDR1 and YYNGEE for CDR2. From the cysteine up to the phenylalanine, the CDR3 has a length of 15 residues. Of all the DNA, just the CDR3 is kept, 45 bases in frame from base 1. All of the isolated RNA was reverse transcribed with the High Capacity cDNA Reverse Transcription Kit, so expressed TCRB transcripts were sequenced. Deep immunoSEQ sequencing was performed on naive, central memory and regulatory T cell samples, with an average of roughly 3.5 million total reads per sample. Sorted cells were lysed in RLT buffer, and RNA was extracted using DNase-treated RNeasy Micro or Mini kits according to cell number. To prevent cross-contamination, each cell subset was processed individually, whereas patient and healthy donor samples were processed jointly. The immunoSEQ multiplex PCR was used to amplify TCRB sequences from cDNA, generating 87-bp fragments that spanned the CDR3 region. Sequencing of the amplicons was done on the Illumina HiSeq platform. The published analysis was carried out like this. Synthetic template baselines were used to correct PCR bias computationally, reads within Hamming distance 2 were collapsed, and singletons that could not be merged were discarded. Reads were aligned against IMGT to assign V, D and J genes, CDR3 length and insertions or deletions at six rearrangement sites. Within each subset, clonotype counts were normalized to sorted cell number, and only after that were true diversity and Gini coefficients computed with the tcR R package. The overlap coefficient, calculated on TCRB nucleotide sequences, was used to measure repertoire sharing. As a proxy for the pre-selection repertoire, out-of-frame TCRB sequences from naive cells were analyzed. The source is immuneACCESS, and TCRdb retained only in-frame sequences with V and J called. Part of the clones is not carried over; for the studies checked, unresolved V genes explain less than half of this, and the remainder is unexplained. That table gives V, J and clone size, and the DNA gave D and trimming. A total of about 270,000 clones appear in this sample, approximately 15% of them only once. The top ten hold 0.017% of the sample.

From each donor, a single peripheral blood sample of approximately 120 mL on average was drawn into heparinised tubes. Naive, central memory, regulatory and stem cell-like memory CD4+ T cells were sorted on a BD FACSAria II using a panel including CD45RO, CCR7, CD25, CD127, CD95 and CD27. A purity above 95% was achieved for all sorted populations. PBMCs were isolated immediately by Lymphoprep density gradient centrifugation and stained directly without culture. To minimize batch effects, samples were stained and sorted in pairs, one healthy donor with one patient per experiment. The receptor comes from a man aged 25 to 45 with type 1 diabetes. The V and J genes are TRBV9 and TRBJ2-7, and perhaps TRBD1 as D gene, on 7 matching bases. Source material: naive CD4+ T cells from blood. This specimen's cell subset or site label, interpreted: true naive CD4+ T cells. The CDR3 is CASSLRGTAEGEQYF. The DNA sequence is as follows: TGTGCCAGCAGCCTCAGGGGGACAGCGGAGGGCGAGCAGTACTTC.